The 29 T cell receptor beta chains given below trace back to one sample, sequenced in a study of T cells in Graves' hyperthyroidism and ophthalmopathy. What was amplified from RNA transcripts were TCR beta CDR3 regions. With the HTBI primer set, the TCR CDR3 went through a first round of RT-PCR. TCRdb reprocessed the multiplex PCR reads via MiXCR and lists one record per CDR3 protein. The sample lists 600,000 or so distinct CDR3 sequences; about 45% were seen once. What was sequenced was peripheral blood or thyroid tissue (not recorded which). The receptors here all came from a woman aged 18-29 years with Graves' hyperthyroidism.

This clonotype was seen a handful of times. J is TRBJ1-1 and V is TRBV7-9; a weak D match, TRBD1 (6 bases). The CDR3 loop spans 14 amino acids. The germline gives CDR1 SEHNR, CDR2 FQNEAQ (reference sequence). The V end was cut by 1 base, the J end by 5 bases, with 11 bases between. CDR3 sequence reads: CASSLEGGRTEAFF. CDR3 in DNA: TGTGCCAGCAGCTTAGAGGGGGGGCGAACTGAAGCTTTCTTT.

The V call is TRBV7-2, the J call TRBJ1-2, with D maybe TRBD1 (5 bases). CDR3 size: 13 residues. CDR1 and CDR2 from the germline V gene are SGHTA and FQGNSA. The V end lost 7 bases, the J end lost 2 bases, and 11 bases lay between the germline ends. CDR3: CASNPGLNYGYTF. The CDR3 DNA follows: TGTGCCAGCAACCCGGGACTGAACTATGGCTACACCTTC.

This clonotype was counted many times. The rearrangement joins TRBV7-3 to TRBJ1-2; TRBD1 is a possible D gene (6 bases). The V and J ends lost 2 bases and 1 base respectively, with 8 bases between them. Germline values: CDR1 SGHTA, CDR2 FQGTGA. This CDR3 contains 14 residues. CDR3 in amino acids: CASSLGGLNYGYTF. The CDR3 DNA follows: TGTGCCAGCAGCTTAGGGGGCCTTAACTATGGCTACACCTTC.

The sample holds a few counts of this clonotype. The chain links TRBV20-1 to TRBJ1-6, with TRBD1 identical over 9 bases. This CDR3 contains 13 residues. The V gene end was trimmed by 6 bases and the J gene end by 7 bases; junction bases not matched to a gene: 4. Germline V lookup: CDR1 DFQATT, CDR2 SNEGSKA (reference sequence). The CDR3 region is CSARQGVNSPLHF. CDR3 bases: TGCAGTGCCAGACAGGGGGTAAATTCACCCCTCCACTTT.

This chain uses TRBV25-1 with TRBJ2-7, with TRBD2 identical over 9 bases. This CDR3 comprises 16 residues. The germline V gene encodes CDR1 MGHDK and CDR2 SYGVNS. Trimming removed 6 bases from V and 0 bases from J; junction bases left unmatched: 9. The chain's CDR3 is CASSHRAGGNSYEQYF. In nucleotides, the CDR3 is TGTGCCAGCAGCCACCGAGCGGGAGGAAACTCCTACGAGCAGTACTTC.

In its sample, this clonotype was seen many times. This chain connects TRBV29-1 to TRBJ2-5, with D possibly TRBD1 on 5 matching bases. The germline V gene encodes CDR1 SQVTM and CDR2 ANQGSEA. V shed 5 bases and J shed 5 bases, with 12 bases lying between them. The CDR3 totals 12 residues. The CDR3 region has the DNA TGCAGCGTTACCAGGGTGGGCGAGACCCAGTACTTC. It translates to CSVTRVGETQYF.

J is TRBJ1-5 and V is TRBV19; D is unclear. The CDR3 spans 14 residues. CDR1 and CDR2 (germline): LNHDA, SQIVND (reference sequence). Trimming left V 3 bases short and J 4 bases short, with 10 bases between. This CDR3 reads CASSMSDRNQPQHF. CDR3 nucleotides: TGTGCCAGTAGTATGTCAGATAGAAATCAGCCCCAGCATTTT.

This chain joins TRBV12-3 or TRBV12-4 and TRBJ1-3; D ambiguous. The CDR3 extends over 13 amino acids. Trimming took off 8 bases at V and 4 bases at J, with 12 bases between the two ends. The CDR3 DNA sequence: TGTGCCAGCGCCCAAGACCAGGGAAACACCATATATTTT. It translates to CASAQDQGNTIYF.

The CDR3 nucleotides read TGTGCCATCAGTGTAGCCGGGGCCTATGGCTACACCTTC. Translated, it gives CAISVAGAYGYTF. The genes are TRBV10-3 and TRBJ1-2; TRBD1 is a possible D gene (5 bases). CDR3 length: 13 residues. The germline V gene has CDR1 ENHRY and CDR2 SYGVKD. Trimming left V 4 bases short and J 4 bases short, with 10 bases between.

This clonotype was observed at least ten times. This sequence joins TRBV10-3 and TRBJ1-2; tentatively, D is TRBD1 (5 bases). Trimming stripped 3 bases from V and 4 bases from J, with 12 bases between. The V gene's germline CDR1 is ENHRY and CDR2 SYGVKD. This CDR3 region has 14 residues. The CDR3: CAISDPETVYGYTF. In DNA form, the CDR3 reads TGTGCCATCAGTGACCCGGAGACAGTCTATGGCTACACCTTC.

This rearrangement joins TRBV5-1 to TRBJ2-7, with D hard to call. Trimming took off 1 base at V and 6 bases at J, with 14 bases between the two ends. There are 14 residues in the CDR3. From germline, CDR1 is SGHRS and CDR2 YFSETQ. CDR3 amino acids: CASSLPGPRVEQYF. In nucleotides, the CDR3 is TGCGCCAGCAGCTTGCCCGGGCCTCGGGTCGAGCAGTACTTC.

This chain uses TRBV2 with TRBJ1-1, with D possibly being TRBD1 (5 bases). The CDR3 sequence is 15 residues long. V was cut by 3 bases and J by 4 bases, with 15 bases left in between. Per the germline V gene, CDR1 is SNHLY and CDR2 is FYNNEI. The CDR3 here is CASSDNQGLFTEAFF. The CDR3 nucleotides are TGTGCCAGCAGTGATAACCAGGGACTATTCACTGAAGCTTTCTTT.

The chain has TRBV11-2 and TRBJ2-7; no definite D call. The ends were cut back, 7 bases at V and 3 bases at J, with 13 bases in the middle. From germline, CDR1 is SGHAT and CDR2 FQNNGV. The CDR3 spans 13 residues. Here the CDR3 DNA reads TGTGCCAGCAAGGACCCCATCGGCTACGAGCAGTACTTC. It encodes CASKDPIGYEQYF.

This clonotype showed up many times. Here the CDR3 reads CATSAVTGEAFF. The CDR3 DNA reads as TGTGCCACCAGTGCGGTGACAGGTGAAGCTTTCTTT. This chain joins TRBV24-1 and TRBJ1-1, with D maybe TRBD1 (6 bases). The germline V and J ends were trimmed by 5 bases and 7 bases, with 10 bases remaining between them. CDR1 and CDR2 (germline): KGHDR, SFDVKD. The CDR3 spans 12 residues.

The chain has TRBV15 and TRBJ2-2, with D unresolved. Germline assignment: CDR1 LNHNV and CDR2 YYDKDF (reference sequence). Trimming took 7 bases from V and 0 from J, leaving 9 bases between them. This CDR3 contains 14 residues. In nucleotides, the CDR3 is TGTGCCACCACCCCGGTAGCGAACACCGGGGAGCTGTTTTTT. Encoded protein: CATTPVANTGELFF.

This clonotype was counted ten times or more. The genes are TRBV7-2 and TRBJ1-2; TRBD1 agrees at 9 bases. There are 13 residues in the CDR3. Germline values: CDR1 SGHTA, CDR2 FQGNSA. V was pared by 8 bases and J by 3 bases, with 4 bases of the junction left unmatched. The CDR3 sequence is CASHGDRDYGYTF. The CDR3 nucleotides read TGTGCCAGCCACGGGGACAGGGACTATGGCTACACCTTC.

This clonotype was recorded at least ten times. The chain employs TRBV7-9 and TRBJ1-1; D is undetermined. Germline CDR1 is SEHNR and CDR2 is FQNEAQ (reference sequence). The ends were cut back, 8 bases at V and 2 bases at J, with 9 bases in the middle. The CDR3 is made up of 12 amino acids. The CDR3 coding sequence is TGTGCCAGCGTATCGGGAAACACTGAAGCTTTCTTT. It translates to CASVSGNTEAFF.

The chain recombines TRBV5-6 with TRBJ2-2; 8 nucleotides agree with TRBD1. Germline loops: CDR1 SGHDT, CDR2 YYEEEE. This CDR3 region has 15 residues. The V gene end was trimmed by 2 bases and the J gene end by 4 bases; junction bases not matched to a gene: 4. The CDR3 here is CASSFSQGGTGELFF. The CDR3 nucleotides are TGTGCCAGCAGCTTCTCACAGGGGGGCACCGGGGAGCTGTTTTTT.

The chain has TRBV7-8 and TRBJ1-4; D possibly corresponds to TRBD1 (6 bases). The V end was cut by 5 bases, the J end by 10 bases, with 20 bases between. CDR3 size: 15 residues. Germline CDR1 is SGHVS and CDR2 is FQNEAQ. CDR3 DNA: TGTGCCAGCAGCCCAGACAGGTCTAGGCCCGGAAAACTGTTTTTT. Translation gives CASSPDRSRPGKLFF.

The gene calls are TRBV5-1 and TRBJ1-4; tentative D call: TRBD1 (6 bases). Germline CDR1 is SGHRS and CDR2 is YFSETQ. Trimming took off 4 bases at V and 7 bases at J, with 14 bases between the two ends. This CDR3 is built from 14 residues. CDR3 sequence reads: CASSAGGDTEKLFF. The CDR3 coding sequence is TGCGCCAGCAGCGCCGGTGGGGACACTGAAAAACTGTTTTTT.

At least ten counts were recorded for this clonotype. J is TRBJ2-7 and V is TRBV7-2, with D perhaps TRBD2 (6 bases). CDR1 SGHTA and CDR2 FQGNSA come from the germline V gene. The CDR3 extends over 13 amino acids. Trimming removed 1 base from V and 6 bases from J, with 10 bases in between. CDR3 sequence: CASSLGLEREQYF. The CDR3 bases are TGTGCCAGCAGCTTAGGACTAGAACGCGAGCAGTACTTC.

The chain couples TRBV7-9 to TRBJ1-2; 8 nucleotides line up with TRBD1. The junction had 20 bases not matched to a gene; V was cut back by 7 bases and J by 4 bases. CDR3 length: 18 residues. Germline-derived CDR1 and CDR2 are SEHNR and FQNEAQ (reference sequence). CDR3 loop: CASTSDREAFGLGYGYTF. The CDR3 coding sequence is TGTGCCAGCACTTCGGACAGGGAGGCTTTCGGGCTTGGCTATGGCTACACCTTC.

This clonotype appeared many times. The junction and the germline gene differ at one end; a read error may be behind it. This chain uses TRBV24-1 with TRBJ2-6; weak D call: TRBD2 (6 bases). This CDR3 has 16 residues. In germline, CDR1 is KGHDR, CDR2 SFDVKD. CDR3: CATSGTVSSRANVLTF. The CDR3 DNA follows: TGTGCCACCAGCGGGACTGTGAGCTCTAGGGCCAACGTCCTGACTTTC.

The chain joins TRBV7-9 to TRBJ1-2; D is ambiguous. V gave up 1 base and J gave up 4 bases, with 19 bases separating them. The V gene's germline CDR1 is SEHNR and CDR2 FQNEAQ (reference sequence). CDR3 length: 17 amino acids. This CDR3 is CASSLEDGIGRPYGYTF. In DNA, the CDR3 is TGTGCCAGCAGCTTAGAGGATGGAATCGGGCGTCCCTATGGCTACACCTTC.

A few counts support this clonotype. The chain combines TRBV9 with TRBJ1-1; TRBD1 might be the D (5 bases). The CDR3 spans 15 residues. CDR1 SGDLS and CDR2 YYNGEE come from the germline V gene. The ends were cut back, 4 bases at V and 5 bases at J, with 18 bases in the middle. The DNA of the CDR3 is TGTGCCAGCAGCACCCCGGACAATACGAGGACTGAAGCTTTCTTT. Encoded protein: CASSTPDNTRTEAFF.

Comment on this clonotype: The junction and the germline gene differ at one end; a read error may be behind it. V gene TRBV15 combines with J gene TRBJ2-5, with 15 bases lining up with TRBD2. Germline CDR1 LNHNV, CDR2 YYDKDF (reference sequence). The CDR3 has 16 amino acids. The CDR3 DNA is TGTGCCACCAGCAGTGGGGGACTAGCGGGAGGAGGGACCAGTGACTTC. This gives the protein CATSSGGLAGGGTSDF.

The rearrangement joins TRBV7-3 to TRBJ1-1; D is perhaps TRBD1 (5 bases). The ends were cut back, 5 bases at V and 3 bases at J, with 19 bases in the middle. CDR1 and CDR2 from the germline V gene are SGHTA and FQGTGA. The CDR3 has 16 residues. This CDR3 is CASSPTWGEGDTEAFF. In DNA form, the CDR3 reads TGTGCCAGCAGCCCAACGTGGGGCGAAGGAGACACTGAAGCTTTCTTT.

The rearrangement uses TRBV9 and TRBJ1-2; TRBD1 aligns across 7 bases. V was pared by 4 bases and J by 6 bases, with 6 bases of the junction left unmatched. The CDR3 totals 13 residues. Germline values: CDR1 SGDLS, CDR2 YYNGEE. The CDR3 spells CASSLKDRNGYTF. Here the CDR3 DNA reads TGTGCCAGCAGCTTGAAGGACAGGAATGGCTACACCTTC.

V and J are TRBV2 and TRBJ1-5; D is undetermined. The germline CDR1 and CDR2 sequences are SNHLY and FYNNEI. Between the trimmed V and J ends, which lost 4 bases and 1 base, there was a span of 11 bases. The CDR3 contains 15 residues. CDR3 loop: CASSGEVGSNQPQHF. CDR3 bases: TGTGCCAGCAGTGGGGAAGTCGGCAGCAATCAGCCCCAGCATTTT.